What follows describes a single T cell receptor (beta chain). The source of the sample is a study of blood T cell repertoires in COVID-19. As for the study in general: Italy, Spain and the United States were the sources of the convalescent and acute COVID-19 samples. Sources were T cells, B-cell-depleted T cells, or PBMCs; the material itself was cDNA or gDNA.

Germline V CDR1 and CDR2: SGHRS, YFSETQ. V was clipped by 0 bases and J by 4 bases, with 10 bases between them. The CDR3 is made up of 14 amino acids. Under the authors' procedure: From reference gene primer amplification, estimates of nucleated cell counts were derived. The repertoire was sequenced with immunoSEQ multiplex PCR; TCRdb's copy has only in-frame clones and lacks some. Clone size and the V and J calls come from that table; the DNA yielded D and trimming. The table has about 240,000 clones, roughly 87% seen once; the top ten hold 7.2%. Material for sequencing was peripheral blood. This sequence originates from a man aged 55 to 70 who had recovered from COVID-19. This rearrangement joins TRBV5-1 to TRBJ2-5; TRBD2 might be the D (5 bases). The CDR3 DNA is TGCGCCAGCAGCTTGGGTGGTGGAGGAGAGACCCAGTACTTC. Its translation is CASSLGGGGETQYF.